This is a list of T cell receptor beta chains from one sample in a study of radiotherapy plus CTLA-4 blockade in lung cancer. Libraries were prepared by immunoSEQ multiplex PCR; TCRdb keeps only in-frame clonotypes and omits some of them. This table holds more than 90,000 clones, about 86% found once. The material was peripheral blood, obtained from a patient treated with radiotherapy plus ipilimumab. These receptors were taken from a human donor with non-small cell lung cancer that progressed on radiotherapy plus ipilimumab. Both conserved end residues are part of each CDR3. Fields, in order: CDR3 DNA, CDR3 protein, clone size, V gene, D gene, J gene. The D gene is left open where the match is weak. The size of a clone is reported for some rows only, either as once, few or many, or as a class for expanded clones.

CDR3nt: TGTGCCTGGAGTTGGGGGGAGGAAAAACTGTTTTTT
CDR3aa: CAWSWGEEKLFF
abundance: -
v_gene: TRBV30
d_gene: -
j_gene: TRBJ1-4

CDR3nt: TGTGCCAGCTCACCTTCCCCTGAGACCCAGTACTTC
CDR3aa: CASSPSPETQYF
abundance: -
v_gene: TRBV18
d_gene: -
j_gene: TRBJ2-5

CDR3nt: TGTGCCTCCAAAGAGGGGTTAGACGGCTATGGCTACACCTTC
CDR3aa: CASKEGLDGYGYTF
abundance: -
v_gene: TRBV10-3
d_gene: -
j_gene: TRBJ1-2

CDR3nt: TGTGCAAGTCGCTTAGTTAAGGCCTCCCCAGCCGGGGAGCTGTTTTTT
CDR3aa: CASRLVKASPAGELFF
abundance: -
v_gene: TRBV12-2
d_gene: -
j_gene: TRBJ2-2

CDR3nt: TGTGCCAGCAGCTCCCGGACAGGGGCTTTTTCTGGAAACACCATATATTTT
CDR3aa: CASSSRTGAFSGNTIYF
abundance: -
v_gene: TRBV9
d_gene: TRBD1
j_gene: TRBJ1-3

CDR3nt: TGTGCCAGCAGACTAGCGGGACAGAACTACAATGAGCAGTTCTTC
CDR3aa: CASRLAGQNYNEQFF
abundance: -
v_gene: TRBV6-5
d_gene: TRBD2
j_gene: TRBJ2-1

CDR3nt: TGTGCCAGCACCGGCGGAGGTCTGCATAGCGAGCAGTACTTC
CDR3aa: CASTGGGLHSEQYF
abundance: -
v_gene: TRBV6-6
d_gene: -
j_gene: TRBJ2-7

CDR3nt: TGTGCCAGCAGTGCCACTGGGACAGGGTTTGAGCAGTACTTC
CDR3aa: CASSATGTGFEQYF
abundance: -
v_gene: TRBV6-1
d_gene: TRBD1
j_gene: TRBJ2-7

CDR3nt: TGTGCCAGTAGTGTGGCAGGGCAAGAGACCCAGTACTTC
CDR3aa: CASSVAGQETQYF
abundance: -
v_gene: TRBV19
d_gene: -
j_gene: TRBJ2-5

CDR3nt: TGCGCCAGCAGGACGGATGTCGGGGAGCTGTTTTTT
CDR3aa: CASRTDVGELFF
abundance: medium-sized
v_gene: TRBV5-1
d_gene: -
j_gene: TRBJ2-2

CDR3nt: TGCGCCAGCAGTCACAACGGAAAAGAGACCCAGTACTTC
CDR3aa: CASSHNGKETQYF
abundance: -
v_gene: TRBV5-1
d_gene: -
j_gene: TRBJ2-5

CDR3nt: TGTGCCAGCAGTGCTGAGGGGGCGCGGGGCTACACCTTC
CDR3aa: CASSAEGARGYTF
abundance: once
v_gene: TRBV6-6
d_gene: TRBD1
j_gene: TRBJ1-2

CDR3nt: TGCGCCAGCAGCACGACAGGAGTTAAGCTTGAAAAACTGTTTTTT
CDR3aa: CASSTTGVKLEKLFF
abundance: -
v_gene: TRBV5-1
d_gene: -
j_gene: TRBJ1-4

CDR3nt: TGCGCCAGCAGCTTTGGACCGGGACAGGGAGCAGATACGCAGTATTTT
CDR3aa: CASSFGPGQGADTQYF
abundance: -
v_gene: TRBV5-1
d_gene: TRBD1
j_gene: TRBJ2-3

CDR3nt: TGCGCCAGCAGCCAAGACGGAGGAGGCTACACCTTC
CDR3aa: CASSQDGGGYTF
abundance: -
v_gene: TRBV4-1
d_gene: -
j_gene: TRBJ1-2

CDR3nt: TGTGCCAGCAGTGAAAACAGGGATGGCTACACCTTC
CDR3aa: CASSENRDGYTF
abundance: -
v_gene: TRBV25-1
d_gene: -
j_gene: TRBJ1-2

CDR3nt: TGTGCCAGCAGCCAACAGGGCTACGAGCAGTACTTC
CDR3aa: CASSQQGYEQYF
abundance: -
v_gene: TRBV6-1
d_gene: -
j_gene: TRBJ2-7

CDR3nt: TGTGCTAGTGGTTTGGTACGCCCGACTAGCGGAAACTACGAGCAGTACTTC
CDR3aa: CASGLVRPTSGNYEQYF
abundance: -
v_gene: TRBV12-5
d_gene: TRBD2
j_gene: TRBJ2-7

CDR3nt: TGTGCCAGTAGTTCAAGGGGTCACACTGAAGCTTTCTTT
CDR3aa: CASSSRGHTEAFF
abundance: -
v_gene: TRBV27
d_gene: -
j_gene: TRBJ1-1

CDR3nt: TGTGCCAGCAGCCAAGGACAGGGAATCCCCTACGAGCAGTACTTC
CDR3aa: CASSQGQGIPYEQYF
abundance: few
v_gene: TRBV4-2
d_gene: TRBD1
j_gene: TRBJ2-7

CDR3nt: TGTGCCAGTAGTATATGGCGGGAGGGCTACAATGAGCAGTTCTTC
CDR3aa: CASSIWREGYNEQFF
abundance: -
v_gene: TRBV19
d_gene: TRBD2
j_gene: TRBJ2-1

CDR3nt: TGCGCCAGCAGCTCCCGGGTCTCTAGCTCTGGGGCCAACGTCCTGACTTTC
CDR3aa: CASSSRVSSSGANVLTF
abundance: -
v_gene: TRBV5-1
d_gene: -
j_gene: TRBJ2-6

CDR3nt: TGTGCCAGCAGTTCATTAACTAGGGGCGATGAGCAGTTCTTC
CDR3aa: CASSSLTRGDEQFF
abundance: -
v_gene: TRBV28
d_gene: -
j_gene: TRBJ2-1

CDR3nt: TGTGCCAGCAGTTTATGGGGATCCCTTAACATTCAGTACTTC
CDR3aa: CASSLWGSLNIQYF
abundance: -
v_gene: TRBV28
d_gene: -
j_gene: TRBJ2-4

CDR3nt: TGTGCCAGCAGTTACGAGGGGGCCTTCTCCTACGAGCAGTACTTC
CDR3aa: CASSYEGAFSYEQYF
abundance: -
v_gene: TRBV6-6
d_gene: TRBD1
j_gene: TRBJ2-7

CDR3nt: TGTGCCAGCAGTTTAGAGGCGGGAGGGTTGATCGAGCAGTACTTC
CDR3aa: CASSLEAGGLIEQYF
abundance: -
v_gene: TRBV28
d_gene: TRBD2
j_gene: TRBJ2-7

CDR3nt: TGTGCCAGCAGCGCAATTAAGGGACTAGCGGGAGTCACTGAGCAGTTCTTC
CDR3aa: CASSAIKGLAGVTEQFF
abundance: -
v_gene: TRBV2
d_gene: TRBD2
j_gene: TRBJ2-1

CDR3nt: TGTGCCAGTAGTACAGGGACAGGGCGGGGAGATACGCAGTATTTT
CDR3aa: CASSTGTGRGDTQYF
abundance: -
v_gene: TRBV19
d_gene: TRBD1
j_gene: TRBJ2-3

CDR3nt: TGTGCCAGTACGCTTTCTTGGCCGAACACCGGGGAGCTGTTTTTT
CDR3aa: CASTLSWPNTGELFF
abundance: -
v_gene: TRBV4-2
d_gene: -
j_gene: TRBJ2-2

CDR3nt: TGTGCCAGCAGTTCGACAGGGTGGTGGAATCAGCCCCAGCATTTT
CDR3aa: CASSSTGWWNQPQHF
abundance: -
v_gene: TRBV6-7
d_gene: TRBD1
j_gene: TRBJ1-5

CDR3nt: TGTGCCAGCAGCCCGGCGCCGAACAGCTACGAGCAGTACTTC
CDR3aa: CASSPAPNSYEQYF
abundance: -
v_gene: TRBV5-6
d_gene: -
j_gene: TRBJ2-7

CDR3nt: TGTGCCAGCAGTCATCGTGGGTCTGGAAACACCATATATTTT
CDR3aa: CASSHRGSGNTIYF
abundance: -
v_gene: TRBV28
d_gene: -
j_gene: TRBJ1-3

CDR3nt: TGTGCCAGCAGTGACCCGGGTGGCTGGGGAGAGACCCAGTACTTC
CDR3aa: CASSDPGGWGETQYF
abundance: -
v_gene: TRBV6-1
d_gene: -
j_gene: TRBJ2-5

CDR3nt: TGTGCCAGCAGGGAGCGGGACAGGGGTGACGAGCAGTACTTC
CDR3aa: CASRERDRGDEQYF
abundance: once
v_gene: TRBV7-9
d_gene: TRBD1
j_gene: TRBJ2-7

CDR3nt: TGTGCCAGCAGCCCCGGGGGGGGTATGAACACTGAAGCTTTCTTT
CDR3aa: CASSPGGGMNTEAFF
abundance: -
v_gene: TRBV7-9
d_gene: -
j_gene: TRBJ1-1

CDR3nt: TGCAGCGTGAAGGACCCGGACGGGATGAACACTGAAGCTTTCTTT
CDR3aa: CSVKDPDGMNTEAFF
abundance: once
v_gene: TRBV29-1
d_gene: -
j_gene: TRBJ1-1

CDR3nt: TGTGCCAGCAGCTTAAGTGACAAACAGTTCTTC
CDR3aa: CASSLSDKQFF
abundance: -
v_gene: TRBV7-2
d_gene: -
j_gene: TRBJ2-1

CDR3nt: TGCGCCAGCAGTCCCCGTCCCGCGGCTTCGGGGGGATACAATGAGCAGTTCTTC
CDR3aa: CASSPRPAASGGYNEQFF
abundance: -
v_gene: TRBV5-1
d_gene: TRBD2
j_gene: TRBJ2-1

CDR3nt: TGTGCCAGCAGTTACGGTCAGGGGGCTTTGAACACTGAAGCTTTCTTT
CDR3aa: CASSYGQGALNTEAFF
abundance: -
v_gene: TRBV6-5
d_gene: TRBD1
j_gene: TRBJ1-1

CDR3nt: TGCAGCGTTGAAGGCGGAGATAACTATGGCTACACCTTC
CDR3aa: CSVEGGDNYGYTF
abundance: -
v_gene: TRBV29-1
d_gene: -
j_gene: TRBJ1-2

CDR3nt: TGTGCCAGCAGCTTGAGGGACCGGGAGCTTGAAAAACTGTTTTTT
CDR3aa: CASSLRDRELEKLFF
abundance: -
v_gene: TRBV5-6
d_gene: -
j_gene: TRBJ1-4

CDR3nt: TGTGCCAGCAGTGAAGCGCAGGGACTAGCGGGAGTTACCCAGTACTTC
CDR3aa: CASSEAQGLAGVTQYF
abundance: -
v_gene: TRBV2
d_gene: TRBD2
j_gene: TRBJ2-5

CDR3nt: TGTGCCAGCAGTGAGGACGGGCTAGCCCAAAACATTCAGTACTTC
CDR3aa: CASSEDGLAQNIQYF
abundance: -
v_gene: TRBV2
d_gene: -
j_gene: TRBJ2-4

CDR3nt: TGTGCCAGCAGCGTAGACAGGAACACTGAAGCTTTCTTT
CDR3aa: CASSVDRNTEAFF
abundance: -
v_gene: TRBV9
d_gene: -
j_gene: TRBJ1-1

CDR3nt: TGTGCCAGCTCACCCCTCTCTAGCGGAGCCTACAATGAGCAGTTCTTC
CDR3aa: CASSPLSSGAYNEQFF
abundance: -
v_gene: TRBV18
d_gene: TRBD2
j_gene: TRBJ2-1

CDR3nt: TGTGCCAGCAGCCAAGGATTACGGGAGGACTCTCAAGAGACCCAGTACTTC
CDR3aa: CASSQGLREDSQETQYF
abundance: -
v_gene: TRBV14
d_gene: TRBD2
j_gene: TRBJ2-5

CDR3nt: TGCGCCAGCAGCCCAGGTGGCCCTGAAGCTTTCTTT
CDR3aa: CASSPGGPEAFF
abundance: -
v_gene: TRBV5-1
d_gene: -
j_gene: TRBJ1-1

CDR3nt: TGTGCCAGCAGCTTTGGCCGGGACAGGGACGAGCAGTACTTC
CDR3aa: CASSFGRDRDEQYF
abundance: -
v_gene: TRBV7-9
d_gene: TRBD1
j_gene: TRBJ2-7

CDR3nt: TGCGCCAGCAGTAGAGGTTCCAATGAGCAGTTCTTC
CDR3aa: CASSRGSNEQFF
abundance: -
v_gene: TRBV10-1
d_gene: -
j_gene: TRBJ2-1

CDR3nt: TGTGCTAGTGGTTTGACTAGCGGGACCACAGATACGCAGTATTTT
CDR3aa: CASGLTSGTTDTQYF
abundance: once
v_gene: TRBV12-5
d_gene: TRBD2
j_gene: TRBJ2-3

CDR3nt: TGTGCCAGCAGTGAAGGTCCCAGGGCGACCTACGAGCAGTACTTC
CDR3aa: CASSEGPRATYEQYF
abundance: few
v_gene: TRBV2
d_gene: -
j_gene: TRBJ2-7

CDR3nt: TGCAGCGTATCGGGCGTAAGGGGGGGAGACACCGGGGAGCTGTTTTTT
CDR3aa: CSVSGVRGGDTGELFF
abundance: -
v_gene: TRBV29-1
d_gene: -
j_gene: TRBJ2-2

CDR3nt: TGCGCCAGCACGGAGGGGGACGAGCAGTACTTC
CDR3aa: CASTEGDEQYF
abundance: -
v_gene: TRBV10-2
d_gene: -
j_gene: TRBJ2-7

CDR3nt: TGCAGCGTTGAGGATGAGCAGTTCTTC
CDR3aa: CSVEDEQFF
abundance: -
v_gene: TRBV29-1
d_gene: -
j_gene: TRBJ2-1

CDR3nt: TGTGCCATCAGTGAGTCCAGGACTAGCCAAAACAATGAGCAGTTCTTC
CDR3aa: CAISESRTSQNNEQFF
abundance: -
v_gene: TRBV10-3
d_gene: TRBD2
j_gene: TRBJ2-1

CDR3nt: TGTGCCAGCAGCTTAGTAGGACAGGGTGGACGACAGCCCCAGCATTTT
CDR3aa: CASSLVGQGGRQPQHF
abundance: -
v_gene: TRBV7-8
d_gene: TRBD1
j_gene: TRBJ1-5

CDR3nt: TGTGCCAGCAGCGTGGGTGGACAGTCCCCCTACGAGCAGTACTTC
CDR3aa: CASSVGGQSPYEQYF
abundance: -
v_gene: TRBV9
d_gene: -
j_gene: TRBJ2-7

CDR3nt: TGTGCCAGTGGGGTGCGAGGCGACATTCAGTACTTC
CDR3aa: CASGVRGDIQYF
abundance: -
v_gene: TRBV7-9
d_gene: -
j_gene: TRBJ2-4

CDR3nt: TGTGCCAGCTCACCCCTGGTAGCGGGTATCCAAGAGACCCAGTACTTC
CDR3aa: CASSPLVAGIQETQYF
abundance: -
v_gene: TRBV18
d_gene: TRBD2
j_gene: TRBJ2-5

CDR3nt: TGCGCCAGCAGCTTGCAGGGGCGCACAGATACGCAGTATTTT
CDR3aa: CASSLQGRTDTQYF
abundance: -
v_gene: TRBV5-1
d_gene: -
j_gene: TRBJ2-3